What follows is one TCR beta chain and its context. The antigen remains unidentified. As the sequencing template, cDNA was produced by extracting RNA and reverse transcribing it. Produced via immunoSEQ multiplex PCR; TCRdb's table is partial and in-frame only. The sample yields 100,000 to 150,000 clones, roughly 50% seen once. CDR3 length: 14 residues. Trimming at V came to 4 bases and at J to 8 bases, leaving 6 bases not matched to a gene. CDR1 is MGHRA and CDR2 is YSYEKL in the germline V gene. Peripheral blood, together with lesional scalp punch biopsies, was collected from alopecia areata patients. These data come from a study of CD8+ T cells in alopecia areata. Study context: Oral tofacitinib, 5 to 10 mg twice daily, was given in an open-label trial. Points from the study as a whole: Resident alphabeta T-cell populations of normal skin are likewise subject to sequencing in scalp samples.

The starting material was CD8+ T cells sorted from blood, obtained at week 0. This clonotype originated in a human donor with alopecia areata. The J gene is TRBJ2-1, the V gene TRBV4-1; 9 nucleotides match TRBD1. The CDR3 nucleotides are TGCGCCAGCAGCCCGGGACAGGGAGGGGATGAGCAGTTCTTC. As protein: CASSPGQGGDEQFF.